This T cell receptor beta chain was obtained from a study of T cell changes during pregnancy in multiple sclerosis. CDR1 is MNHEY and CDR2 is SMNVEV in the germline V gene (reference sequence). Trimming stripped 1 base from V and 4 bases from J, with 13 bases between. The CDR3 totals 15 residues. Assay: immunoSEQ multiplex PCR; the TCRdb copy retains only in-frame clones and omits some. The sample lists around 34,000 clones; 94% were seen once. The sequence was obtained from a female donor with multiple sclerosis, enrolled in a pregnancy study. V gene TRBV27 combines with J gene TRBJ1-2, with D unresolved. Material: CD4+ T cells from peripheral blood mononuclear cells, obtained in the second trimester of pregnancy. Here the CDR3 DNA reads TGTGCCAGCAGTTTATACACGACTTTGGGCTATGGCTACACCTTC. Its protein product is CASSLYTTLGYGYTF.